This T cell receptor (beta chain) comes out of a study of T cells in Graves' hyperthyroidism and ophthalmopathy. Turning to the study itself: Peripheral blood was taken when the disease was first diagnosed, before any treatment began.

The CDR3 regions of TCR beta were amplified from RNA transcripts. The HTBI set primed first-round TCR CDR3 RT-PCR. Using its own MiXCR run on the multiplex PCR reads, TCRdb lists one record per CDR3 protein. The sample includes about 290,000 distinct CDR3 sequences, 10% to 15% of them seen just once. This clonotype has a count of ten or more. The CDR3 loop spans 12 amino acids. V was trimmed by 1 base and J by 7 bases, leaving 7 bases between them. Germline V gives CDR1 MNHEY, CDR2 SVGAGI. Patients between 18 and 65 years old had hyperthyroidism, newly diagnosed and lasting under 2 months. Patients were excluded for uncontrolled infection, other autoimmune disease, pregnancy or lactation. The blood sample was taken at first hyperthyroidism diagnosis, before any ophthalmopathy symptoms.

The TCR sequence derives from a woman younger than 45 with Graves' hyperthyroidism that later progressed to Graves' ophthalmopathy. The V and J genes are TRBV6-5 and TRBJ1-1; TRBD1 is a possible D gene (5 bases). Specimen: blood. The CDR3 sequence: CASSYYGGEAFF. The CDR3 DNA reads TGTGCCAGCAGTTACTATGGGGGTGAAGCTTTCTTT.